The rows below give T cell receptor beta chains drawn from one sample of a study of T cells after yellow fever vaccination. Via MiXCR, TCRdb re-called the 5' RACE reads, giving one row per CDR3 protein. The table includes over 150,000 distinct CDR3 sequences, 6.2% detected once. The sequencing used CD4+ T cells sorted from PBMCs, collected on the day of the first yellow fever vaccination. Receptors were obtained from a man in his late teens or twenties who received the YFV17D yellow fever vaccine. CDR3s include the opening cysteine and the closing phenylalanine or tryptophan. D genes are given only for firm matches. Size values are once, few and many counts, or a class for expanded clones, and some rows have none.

TGTGCCAGCAGCCGCGGAATCAATGAGCAGTTCTTC | CASSRGINEQFF | TRBV12-3/TRBV12-4 | . | . | TRBJ2-1
TGTGCCCAGGGACAGACCTCTGGGGCCAACGTCCTGACTTTC | CAQGQTSGANVLTF | TRBV12-3/TRBV12-4 | many | TRBD1 | TRBJ2-6
TGTGCCAGCAGCTTTAGGACAGGGGTTATCTACGAGCAGTACTTC | CASSFRTGVIYEQYF | TRBV5-4 | many | TRBD1 | TRBJ2-7
TGCGCCAGCAGCTTGGGCACACTTCTCCTTAACTATGGCTACACCTTC | CASSLGTLLLNYGYTF | TRBV5-1 | . | . | TRBJ1-2
TGTGCCAGTTCTCTCGGCGCAGCCGAGACCCAGTACTTC | CASSLGAAETQYF | TRBV12-3/TRBV12-4 | many | . | TRBJ2-5
TGTGCCAGCAGTTACTCCATTCGAAAGGGCACCCGGAGAACTGAAGCTTTCTTT | CASSYSIRKGTRRTEAFF | TRBV6-5 | few | . | TRBJ1-1
TGCGCCAGCAGCTTGGAGGCGTCTTTTTCCGGGGAGCTGTTTTTT | CASSLEASFSGELFF | TRBV5-1 | . | . | TRBJ2-2
TGTGCCAGCCTCCGGGCAGGCGTACAGAAAGAGCAGTTCTTC | CASLRAGVQKEQFF | TRBV12-3/TRBV12-4 | many | . | TRBJ2-1
TGTGCCAGCTCACGCGAATCCTACGAGCAGTACTTC | CASSRESYEQYF | TRBV18 | many | . | TRBJ2-7
TGTGCCACCCAACCGGGACAGGGTCGCCGGAGCACAGATACGCAGTATTTT | CATQPGQGRRSTDTQYF | TRBV24-1 | few | TRBD1 | TRBJ2-3
TGTGCCAGCCGAGGACGGGGCGACACTGAAGCTTTCTTT | CASRGRGDTEAFF | TRBV6-4 | many | . | TRBJ1-1
TGTGCCAGCAGTACTCGACAGGGATACGAGCAGTACTTC | CASSTRQGYEQYF | TRBV6-5 | few | TRBD1 | TRBJ2-7
TGTGCCAGCAGTTACTACAGGATTTACGAGCAGTACTTC | CASSYYRIYEQYF | TRBV12-3/TRBV12-4 | many | . | TRBJ2-7
TGTGCCAGCAGCGCACAGGGGGGCACTGAAGCTTTCTTT | CASSAQGGTEAFF | TRBV7-3 | many | TRBD1 | TRBJ1-1
TGTGCCAGCTTTTCCAGATTCGCGTATGGCTACACCTTC | CASFSRFAYGYTF | TRBV6-5 | few | . | TRBJ1-2
TGTGCCAGCGGGACAGGGGTTGCCTCACCCCTCCACTTT | CASGTGVASPLHF | TRBV11-2 | many | TRBD1 | TRBJ1-6
TGTGCCAGCAGCCAAGACGGCCGACGAGGGGTGGGTCAGCCCCAGCATTTT | CASSQDGRRGVGQPQHF | TRBV4-2 | many | . | TRBJ1-5
TGCAGTGCTGCTTCGGGAGCGGGGGGGCCGCATACGCAGTATTTT | CSAASGAGGPHTQYF | TRBV20-1 | . | TRBD2 | TRBJ2-3
TGTGCCAGCAGCTTATCGCTCGGACAGACCGGGGAGCTGTTTTTT | CASSLSLGQTGELFF | TRBV7-2 | many | . | TRBJ2-2
TGCGCCAGCAGCCAGGACAGGGGTTGGGATACGCAGTATTTT | CASSQDRGWDTQYF | TRBV5-1 | many | TRBD1 | TRBJ2-3
TGTGCCAGCAGCTTTCCGGGACTCTACAATGAGCAGTTCTTC | CASSFPGLYNEQFF | TRBV28 | many | . | TRBJ2-1
TGTGCCATCACTGGACAGTTTAACACTGAAGCTTTCTTT | CAITGQFNTEAFF | TRBV10-3 | many | . | TRBJ1-1
TGTGCCAGCAGCTTAGCGCCTGGGGAAGCTTTCTTT | CASSLAPGEAFF | TRBV7-9 | few | . | TRBJ1-1
TGTGCCAGCTCCGAAGGGCCGATGAACACTGAAGCTTTCTTT | CASSEGPMNTEAFF | TRBV6-1 | few | . | TRBJ1-1
TGTGCCAGCAGCCTAGACAGGGAGGCAGGCTACACCTTC | CASSLDREAGYTF | TRBV7-2 | many | TRBD1 | TRBJ1-2
TGCGCCAGCAGCTTCCAGGGAGCAACTAATGAAAAACTGTTTTTT | CASSFQGATNEKLFF | TRBV5-1 | few | . | TRBJ1-4
TGCAGCACAACGGACAGCGGGGGGGCGACAGATACGCAGTATTTT | CSTTDSGGATDTQYF | TRBV29-1 | many | TRBD2 | TRBJ2-3
TGCAGTGCTAGATCGCGACTAGTTGGGTCCTCCGGGGAGCTGTTTTTT | CSARSRLVGSSGELFF | TRBV20-1 | few | . | TRBJ2-2
TGTGCCAGCAGCTTTAGGACAGGGGACTACGAGCAGTACTTC | CASSFRTGDYEQYF | TRBV12-3/TRBV12-4 | few | TRBD1 | TRBJ2-7
TGCAGCGCCTACTACTTGGGGGGGGGCAATGAGCAGTTCTTC | CSAYYLGGGNEQFF | TRBV29-1 | . | TRBD2 | TRBJ2-1
TGCAGCGTTTCCGGGACAGGGAGGGAGACCCAGTACTTC | CSVSGTGRETQYF | TRBV29-1 | few | TRBD1 | TRBJ2-5
TGTGCCAGCAGCAAAGGGGAGGTGCACCCCCGGACGCAGTATTTT | CASSKGEVHPRTQYF | TRBV21-1 | few | . | TRBJ2-3
TGCGCCAGCAGCTTCGGGACTAGCGGGGGGGGGGAGCAGTTCTTC | CASSFGTSGGGEQFF | TRBV5-1 | few | TRBD2 | TRBJ2-1
TGTGCCAGCAGCTTGCAGGGGATCTCTGGAAACACCATATATTTT | CASSLQGISGNTIYF | TRBV5-6 | . | . | TRBJ1-3
TGTGCCAGCAGAATCGACGGACAGGATACGCAGTATTTT | CASRIDGQDTQYF | TRBV7-2 | . | . | TRBJ2-3
TGTGCCAGCAGTCTCGCCGGGACAGACGCAACTAATGAAAAACTGTTTTTT | CASSLAGTDATNEKLFF | TRBV6-5 | medium-sized | TRBD1 | TRBJ1-4
TGTGCCAGCAGCTTATCGTTGGAGGGTTATCGGCCCCTCCACTTT | CASSLSLEGYRPLHF | TRBV11-2 | many | . | TRBJ1-6
TGCAGTGCTAGAGACCCCCGGGGGGCCGGGGCAGATACGCAGTATTTT | CSARDPRGAGADTQYF | TRBV20-1 | . | . | TRBJ2-3
TGTGCCAGCAGACTGAGGCTTTTGGGCGGCTACACCTTC | CASRLRLLGGYTF | TRBV6-5 | many | . | TRBJ1-2
TGTGCCAGCAGCTTTAAGGACGGCTCCTACGAGCAGTACTTC | CASSFKDGSYEQYF | TRBV7-2 | many | . | TRBJ2-7